These 6 T cell receptor beta chains were sequenced from one sample in a study of blood T cell repertoires in COVID-19. The protocol was immunoSEQ multiplex PCR, while the TCRdb copy is restricted to in-frame clones and leaves out a portion. Of over 200,000 clones in the sample, more than 75% are singletons; the top ten hold 0.75% to 1%. The sample comprised peripheral blood. The source is a woman aged 40 to 49 who had recovered from COVID-19.

The chain is built from TRBV6-1 and TRBJ2-1; weak D call: TRBD2 (5 bases). CDR1 MNHNS and CDR2 SASEGT come from the germline V gene. The length of the CDR3 is 12 residues. The V and J ends lost 3 bases and 9 bases respectively, with 9 bases between them. The DNA of the CDR3 is TGTGCCAGCAGTGATCCGGGAAGTGAGCAGTTCTTC. This codes for CASSDPGSEQFF.

V and J are TRBV6-2 or TRBV6-3 and TRBJ2-1, with 12 bases identical to TRBD2. The length of the CDR3 is 16 residues. The V gene end was trimmed by 4 bases and the J gene end by 7 bases; junction bases not matched to a gene: 8. CDR1 is MNHEY and CDR2 is SVGEGT in the germline V gene. This chain's CDR3 is CASSSLAGGPENEQFF. The CDR3 nucleotides read TGTGCCAGCAGTTCACTAGCGGGAGGACCTGAAAATGAGCAGTTCTTC.

The chain combines TRBV7-6 with TRBJ2-3; 8 positions match TRBD2. Germline loops: CDR1 SGHVS, CDR2 FNYEAQ. The CDR3 consists of 15 residues. The trim removed 1 base at V and 4 bases at J, leaving 4 bases unmatched. CDR3 coding DNA: TGTGCCAGCAGCTTAGGCGGCGGGAGGCCAGATACGCAGTATTTT. Its protein product is CASSLGGGRPDTQYF.

V is TRBV12-3 or TRBV12-4 and J is TRBJ2-7; D not resolved. With 6 bases removed from V and 7 bases from J, the gap between germline ends came to 10 bases. CDR3 length: 11 residues. CDR3 sequence (DNA): TGTGCCAGCAGCGCCCTTGAGGAGCAGTACTTC. Translated: CASSALEEQYF.

The chain combines TRBV6-5 with TRBJ2-3; possibly TRBD2 for D (6 bases). The length of the CDR3 is 15 residues. Germline CDR1 and CDR2: MNHEY and SVGAGI. V gave up 5 bases and J gave up 2 bases, with 14 bases separating them. The CDR3 loop reads CASSQRRGTTDTQYF. CDR3 DNA: TGTGCCAGCAGTCAACGCCGGGGGACCACAGATACGCAGTATTTT.

V usage is TRBV18 and J usage is TRBJ1-5, with 8 bases lining up with TRBD1. Germline V gene data show CDR1 as KGHSH and CDR2 as LQKENI. The CDR3 loop spans 15 amino acids. Unmatched junction bases numbered 13, after V lost 6 bases and J lost 9 bases. The CDR3 protein is CASSPGTGLRGPQHF. CDR3 nucleotides: TGTGCCAGCTCGCCCGGGACAGGCCTTCGGGGGCCCCAGCATTTT.